Sequencing of this T cell receptor (beta chain) was carried out in a study of blood T cell repertoires in COVID-19. Study in general: The samples span acute and convalescent COVID-19 from the United States, Italy and Spain.

This table comes from immunoSEQ multiplex PCR, and its TCRdb copy is limited to in-frame clones, with some not included. The sample includes approximately 340,000 clones, about 89% of them seen just once. Clinical history reported by participants formed the basis on which cohorts were assigned. The CDR3 has 15 amino acids. Trimming removed 6 bases from V and 7 bases from J, with 18 bases in between. Germline V gives CDR1 MGHDK, CDR2 SYGVNS. Sequencing used PBMCs or T cells enriched from blood (not recorded which). The chain combines TRBV25-1 with TRBJ1-4, with a possible D match to TRBD1 (5 bases). The receptor was derived from a woman aged 40 to 50 who had been exposed to COVID-19. CDR3 in DNA: TGTGCCAGCAGCGCCGTTACCACCGGGGGTGAAAAACTGTTTTTT. Its protein product is CASSAVTTGGEKLFF.